The entry below describes one T cell receptor beta chain. What antigen it recognizes has not been identified. No base quality information exists; no much larger clone differs at one position. This specimen comes from a study of shared clonotypes between healthy human individuals (dated by TCRdb to the early 2020s). Regarding the complete study: The cohort comprised two women and a few men aged 18 to 49 years. Each donor's leukapheresis produced roughly between roughly 0.94 and 9.5 billion PBMCs. The study deeply sequenced blood TCR repertoires of about 5 healthy adults to estimate repertoire size and the extent of clonotype sharing between individuals. For each donor, CD4 naive and CD4 memory were each given three plates, CD8 naive was given two plates, and CD8 memory was given one plate. Libraries were prepared and TCR repertoires were sequenced by different laboratories using diverse techniques, in order to increase sequencing depth and limit assay-specific biases.

TCR CDR3 regions were amplified from genomic DNA by multiplex PCR using the deep immunoSEQ assay. Genomic DNA extracted from each cell subset was distributed evenly over all wells of several immunoSEQ 96-well plates, and each plate served as one replicate. For sorted subsets, each replicate PCR was loaded with 200 to 250 ng genomic DNA, equivalent to about 30,000 T cell genomes. Purified libraries were quantified with a Qubit 3.0 fluorometer, sized on a Bioanalyzer 2100, and re-quantified with the KAPA Library Quantification kit. Every immunoSEQ 96-well plate was sequenced on a dedicated single-read 150-cycle Illumina NextSeq 550 flow cell. In the paper's pipeline: Because only junctional sequences without quality scores were contained in the immunoSEQ output, filtering matching that applied to full-length reads could not be performed. Sequences were annotated with PyIR, a Python wrapper for IgBLAST v1.9, using IMGT germline references to assign V/J genes and CDR3. Any read was removed if the V/J assignment was weak (E-value above 1e-6), the CDR3 was missing, or the read contained stop codons, out-of-frame junctions, or ambiguous translated residues. V3J clonotypes were defined as sequences sharing the same inferred V gene, J gene, and CDR3 amino acid sequence. Percentage overlap between repertoires was computed as shared unique clonotypes divided by the size of the smaller repertoire. Repertoire richness was assessed with RTK rarefaction, the Chao1 estimator, and Recon v2.1 estimates of unobserved clonotypes. OLGA was used to compute generation probabilities for all TCRbeta clonotypes that the gDNA method yielded from a handful of donors. TCRdb re-hosts the immuneACCESS table, in-frame sequences only. Its copies lack some clones; in the studies checked, an unresolved V gene accounts for under half of them, and the cause for the rest is not known. That table gives V, J and clone size, and the DNA gave D and trimming. The sample table holds nearly 1 million clones, of which around three quarters were seen once. The ten most abundant clones make up approximately 1.5% of the sample.

The donors were healthy, HIV-negative adults with no recently reported acute infections or vaccinations. Every donor was a Caucasian adult residing in Nashville, Tennessee, USA. CD4+ T cells were enriched through magnetic negative selection, after which naive cells were positively selected on CD45RA and the remaining negative fraction served as the memory subset. Blood was collected by leukapheresis, and PBMCs were isolated by Ficoll-Histopaque density gradient centrifugation and then cryopreserved in liquid nitrogen vapor phase. Analytical flow cytometry was used to check the purity and quantity of each magnetically sorted T cell population. Genomic DNA was isolated from each sorted fraction and quantified by UV absorbance on a Nanodrop 2000c. Study-level results and caveats: Sampling was restricted to blood, and TCR repertoires in tissues likely differ from the TCR repertoires found in blood. Because the study included a small number of donors, the genetic and exposure-history diversity represented was limited. Incomplete sequencing was indicated by rarefaction of sorted-subset datasets, despite the large sequencing depth. When a handful of donors were compared, the shared fraction of clonotypes was about 5.4% for naive CD4, around 3.5% for naive CD8, about 2.4% for memory CD4, and roughly 0.4% for memory CD8. Estimated clonotype richness was generally larger for naive than for memory subsets. Based on pairwise subsampling, the degree of clonotype sharing among donors was expected to be affected by sequencing depth. Compared with non-shared clonotypes, the clonotypes found in all four sorted-subset donors had higher generation probabilities.

The germline V gene supplies CDR1 SNHLY and CDR2 FYNNEI. The CDR3 holds 17 amino acids from the cysteine to the phenylalanine. The sequence is cut down to CDR3 DNA, 51 bases in frame from base 1. V drops 7 bases and J drops 5 bases, leaving 26 bases in between. The source of this sequence is a man between 18 and 35 years old in good health. The sequencing input was memory CD4+ T cells sorted from blood. This sample's cell subset or site label indicates: CD45RA-negative fraction. Rearrangement joined TRBV2 to TRBJ2-5; the D gene is perhaps TRBD1 or TRBD2, as each covers 5 bases. Here is the DNA: TGTGCCAGCATGAACCTCAACCTCCGGGACCCCAGGGAGACCCAGTACTTC. It translates to CASMNLNLRDPRETQYF.